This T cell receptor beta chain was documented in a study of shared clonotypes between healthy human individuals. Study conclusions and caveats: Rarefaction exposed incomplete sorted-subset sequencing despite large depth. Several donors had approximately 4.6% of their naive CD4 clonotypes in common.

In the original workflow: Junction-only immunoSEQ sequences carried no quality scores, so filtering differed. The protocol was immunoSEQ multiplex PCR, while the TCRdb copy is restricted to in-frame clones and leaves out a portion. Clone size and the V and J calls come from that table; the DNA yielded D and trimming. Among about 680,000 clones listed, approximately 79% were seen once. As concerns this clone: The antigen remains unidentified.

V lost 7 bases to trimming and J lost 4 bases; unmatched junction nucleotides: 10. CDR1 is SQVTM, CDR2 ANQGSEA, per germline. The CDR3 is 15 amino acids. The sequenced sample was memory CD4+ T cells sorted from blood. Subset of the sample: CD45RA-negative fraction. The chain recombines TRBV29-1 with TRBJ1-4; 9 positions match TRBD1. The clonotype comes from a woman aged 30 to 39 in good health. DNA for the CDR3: TGCAGCGCTCAACGTCGGACAGGGGTTAATGAAAAACTGTTTTTT. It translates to CSAQRRTGVNEKLFF.